These 23 T cell receptor beta chains originate from one sample sequenced in a study of regulatory and conventional T cells in RAG deficiency. Profiling relied on immunoSEQ multiplex PCR, and the TCRdb table lists in-frame clones only, not all of them. The sample gives several thousand clones, approximately 95% of which show up once; more than 1.5% is in the top ten. Genomic DNA came from blood regulatory T cells gated CD4+ CD25-high CD127-low. The same data also went into a second study, on regulatory T cells. From that study: Amplification used 52 TRBV primers and 13 TRBJ primers.

The sample taken for sequencing was CD127- CD25+ CD4+ Tregs sorted from blood. The source is a human donor in good health.

V usage is TRBV5-1 and J usage is TRBJ1-1, with D perhaps matching TRBD1 (5 bases). The CDR3 sequence is 15 residues long. Trimming stripped 0 bases from V and 4 bases from J, with 13 bases between. Germline CDR1 reads SGHRS; CDR2 reads YFSETQ. CDR3 region: CASSLGTNRGTEAFF. The DNA of the CDR3 is TGCGCCAGCAGCTTGGGGACGAATAGGGGCACTGAAGCTTTCTTT. Full variable domain (missing parts from reference TRBV5-1 and TRBJ1-1): KAGVTQTPRYLIKTRGQQVTLSCSPISGHRSVSWYQQTPGQGLQFLFEYFSETQRNKGNFPGRFSGRQFSNSRSEMNVSTLELGDSALYLCASSLGTNRGTEAFFGQGTRLTVV.

This sequence joins TRBV6-5 and TRBJ1-4, with D unresolved. CDR1 and CDR2 (germline): MNHEY, SVGAGI. This CDR3 comprises 16 residues. With 4 bases removed from V and 6 bases from J, the gap between germline ends came to 18 bases. The CDR3 here is CASSSDPLQADEKLFF. The CDR3, as DNA: TGTGCCAGCAGTTCGGATCCCCTCCAGGCCGATGAAAAACTGTTTTTT.

The gene calls are TRBV11-1 and TRBJ1-3, with no clear D. This CDR3 has 13 residues. The germline CDR1 and CDR2 sequences are SGHAT and FQDESV (reference sequence). V was shortened by 4 bases and J by 11 bases, with 15 bases between the two germline ends. The CDR3 protein is CASSSSERSPIYF. The CDR3 nucleotides read TGTGCCAGCAGCTCATCTGAACGGAGCCCCATATATTTT.

Only one count was recorded for this clone. The chain links TRBV2 to TRBJ2-5; TRBD1 matches 8 bases. The CDR3 runs to 12 residues. After removal of 10 bases from V and 5 bases from J, the junction contained 6 bases not matched to a gene. Looked up from germline, CDR1 is SNHLY and CDR2 is FYNNEI. The CDR3 reads CAIAGGEETQYF. For the CDR3, the DNA is TGTGCCATTGCAGGGGGCGAGGAGACCCAGTACTTC.

This clone was picked up one time. The V gene is TRBV6-1, the J gene TRBJ1-2; the D gene is possibly TRBD1 (5 bases). The V and J ends lost 1 base and 4 bases respectively, with 13 bases between them. CDR1 is MNHNS and CDR2 is SASEGT in the germline V gene. There are 15 residues in the CDR3. CDR3 DNA sequence: TGTGCCAGCAGTGAAGGTCCCAGGGAGGGCTATGGCTACACCTTC. Translated, it gives CASSEGPREGYGYTF.

V gene TRBV7-9 combines with J gene TRBJ1-6; no definite D call. Between the trimmed V and J ends, which lost 3 bases and 9 bases, there was a span of 12 bases. The CDR3 contains 14 residues. Per the germline V gene, CDR1 is SEHNR and CDR2 is FQNEAQ (reference sequence). DNA for the CDR3: TGTGCCAGCAGCTTCTCGGCTATAGCTTCACCCCTCCACTTT. Translated, it gives CASSFSAIASPLHF. Complete variable domain (other parts from reference TRBV7-9 and TRBJ1-6): DTGVSQNPRHKITKRGQNVTFRCDPISEHNRLYWYRQTLGQGPEFLTYFQNEAQLEKSRLLSDRFSAERPKGSFSTLEIQRTEQGDSAMYLCASSFSAIASPLHFGNGTRLTVT.

The rearrangement links TRBV19 to TRBJ2-3; 11 bases fit TRBD2. The V and J ends lost 4 bases and 7 bases, in that order; junction bases with no gene match: 4. The CDR3 sequence is 14 residues long. Germline V gives CDR1 LNHDA, CDR2 SQIVND (reference sequence). The chain's CDR3 is CASSTLAGVNTQYF. Written as DNA, the CDR3 is TGTGCCAGTAGTACACTAGCGGGGGTGAATACGCAGTATTTT.

V and J are TRBV5-5 and TRBJ2-7; D possibly corresponds to TRBD1 (7 bases). V was clipped by 4 bases and J by 2 bases, with 25 bases between them. The CDR3 is 18 residues long. In germline, CDR1 is SGHKS, CDR2 YYEKEE (reference sequence). This CDR3 is CASSPFGRGRDRAYEQYF. The CDR3, as DNA: TGTGCCAGCAGCCCATTTGGGCGGGGCAGGGACAGAGCCTACGAGCAGTACTTC.

This chain connects TRBV10-2 to TRBJ2-1; D may be TRBD2 (6 bases). The V gene lost 8 bases and the J gene lost 8 bases, with 19 bases spanning the gap. Germline CDR1 is WSHSY and CDR2 is SAAADI. CDR3 size: 14 residues. This CDR3 is CASLGTLGHDEQFF. Here the CDR3 DNA reads TGCGCCAGCTTGGGGACTTTGGGGCACGATGAGCAGTTCTTC.

The V call is TRBV5-1, the J call TRBJ1-4; D is unresolved. The CDR3 has 16 residues. Germline V CDR1 and CDR2: SGHRS, YFSETQ. The ends were cut back, 7 bases at V and 5 bases at J, with 21 bases in the middle. The CDR3 DNA is TGCGCCAGCCGGCCCATCGCGGGCTCTGGGAATGAAAAACTGTTTTTT. As protein: CASRPIAGSGNEKLFF. Full variable domain (rest looked up from reference TRBV5-1 and TRBJ1-4): KAGVTQTPRYLIKTRGQQVTLSCSPISGHRSVSWYQQTPGQGLQFLFEYFSETQRNKGNFPGRFSGRQFSNSRSEMNVSTLELGDSALYLCASRPIAGSGNEKLFFGSGTQLSVL.

Only one count was recorded for this clone. The gene calls are TRBV6-6 and TRBJ1-5; D not certain. This CDR3 comprises 14 residues. Deletions cut 8 bases from V and 4 bases from J, with 15 bases between. Germline loops: CDR1 MNHNY, CDR2 SVGAGI (reference sequence). CDR3: CASSGQSTNQPQHF. The CDR3 nucleotides are TGTGCCAGCTCAGGCCAGAGCACTAATCAGCCCCAGCATTTT.

The chain combines TRBV5-4 with TRBJ2-7; perhaps TRBD2 as D (7 bases). V was trimmed by 8 bases and J by 5 bases, leaving 17 bases between them. This CDR3 is 13 amino acids long. CDR1 SGHNT and CDR2 YYREEE come from the germline V gene (reference sequence). The CDR3 is CASRSIGGDEQYF. In DNA, the CDR3 is TGTGCCAGTAGATCGATAGGGGGGGACGAGCAGTACTTC.

J is TRBJ1-1 and V is TRBV6-6, with 8 bases fitting TRBD1. CDR1 and CDR2 (germline): MNHNY, SVGAGI (reference sequence). This CDR3 is built from 14 residues. Unmatched junction bases numbered 6, after V lost 5 bases and J lost 4 bases. This CDR3 is CASSPQGAPTEAFF. The CDR3 DNA sequence: TGTGCCAGCAGTCCTCAGGGGGCGCCCACTGAAGCTTTCTTT.

V gene TRBV7-2 combines with J gene TRBJ1-3, with a tentative D call TRBD1 (6 bases). The germline V and J ends were trimmed by 4 bases and 3 bases, with 22 bases remaining between them. Germline V gene data show CDR1 as SGHTA and CDR2 as FQGNSA. CDR3 length: 18 amino acids. CDR3 region: CASSSLPGRGFYGNTIYF. The CDR3 coding sequence is TGTGCCAGCAGCTCCCTGCCAGGCAGGGGCTTTTATGGAAACACCATATATTTT.

The CDR3 bases are TGTGCCAGCAGCTTAGAACGACTGAATACCGGGGAGCTGTTTTTT. Encoded protein: CASSLERLNTGELFF. This rearrangement joins TRBV11-2 to TRBJ2-2, with unresolved D. The germline V gene has CDR1 SGHAT and CDR2 FQNNGV. Trimming pared 0 bases from V and 5 bases from J, leaving 10 bases between. The CDR3 is 15 residues long.

The chain couples TRBV7-9 to TRBJ2-1, with D possibly matching TRBD2 (5 bases). CDR1 SEHNR and CDR2 FQNEAQ come from the germline V gene (reference sequence). CDR3 size: 15 residues. The V end lost 5 bases, the J end lost 8 bases, and 19 bases lay between the germline ends. As DNA, the CDR3 is TGTGCCAGCAGCGCGCCGGGATCCCCATGGGATGAGCAGTTCTTC. Its translation: CASSAPGSPWDEQFF.

V usage is TRBV5-1 and J usage is TRBJ1-2; 7 positions agree with TRBD1. V was pared by 4 bases and J by 7 bases, with 7 bases of the junction left unmatched. CDR3 size: 13 residues. Germline V gene sequence: CDR1 SGHRS, CDR2 YFSETQ. CDR3: CASSPDRTSGYTF. For the CDR3, the DNA is TGCGCCAGCAGCCCGGACAGGACCTCTGGCTACACCTTC.

This clone was found a few times. This rearrangement joins TRBV5-1 to TRBJ2-3, with 9 nucleotides matching TRBD2. J was trimmed by 0 bases and V by 0 bases; bases with no gene match: 2. CDR3 size: 16 residues. Per germline, CDR1 SGHRS and CDR2 YFSETQ. Here the CDR3 reads CASSLERGVSTDTQYF. The CDR3 nucleotides are TGCGCCAGCAGCTTGGAGCGGGGGGTTAGCACAGATACGCAGTATTTT.

The chain uses TRBV6-1 and TRBJ1-2, with D perhaps matching TRBD1 (5 bases). Trimming took 3 bases from V and 2 from J, leaving 7 bases between them. From germline, CDR1 is MNHNS and CDR2 SASEGT. The CDR3 has 13 residues. The CDR3 DNA is TGTGCCAGCAGTGAGACAGAGAACTATGGCTACACCTTC. Amino acids: CASSETENYGYTF.

The genes are TRBV5-1 and TRBJ1-6; D not resolved. The CDR3 is 13 amino acids. V shed 0 bases and J shed 7 bases, with 5 bases lying between them. Germline CDR1 reads SGHRS; CDR2 reads YFSETQ. The CDR3 protein is CASSLGGNSPLHF. For the CDR3, the DNA is TGCGCCAGCAGCTTGGGCGGAAATTCACCCCTCCACTTT.

A word on this clone: At one boundary the junction diverges from the germline segment, which might be a read error. This sequence joins TRBV29-1 and TRBJ1-5; 8 bases are a match to TRBD1. Germline V CDR1 and CDR2: SQVTM, ANQGSEA. The CDR3 runs 13 residues. The CDR3, as DNA: TGCAGCGTTTTGGACAGGGTTGATCAGTCCCAGCATTTT. Translation: CSVLDRVDQSQHF.

The V and J genes are TRBV4-2 and TRBJ2-1, with TRBD2 matching over 12 bases. Trimming cost V 4 bases and J 6 bases; bases outside gene matches: 7. The CDR3 is made up of 16 amino acids. Germline V CDR1 and CDR2: LGHNA, YNFKEQ. The CDR3 loop reads CASSPRLAGVFNEQFF. DNA of the CDR3: TGTGCCAGCAGCCCCCGACTAGCGGGAGTGTTCAATGAGCAGTTCTTC.

The rearrangement uses TRBV7-2 and TRBJ2-5; TRBD2 might be the D (6 bases). The V gene's germline CDR1 is SGHTA and CDR2 FQGNSA. The ends were cut back, 7 bases at V and 0 bases at J, with 15 bases in the middle. The CDR3 spans 15 residues. In DNA form, the CDR3 reads TGTGCCAGCACTAGAGGCCGGGAGTACCAAGAGACCCAGTACTTC. Encoded protein: CASTRGREYQETQYF.